This TCR beta chain was retrieved from a study of blood T cell repertoires in COVID-19. Study at large: COVID-19 samples from acute and convalescent phases originated in the United States, Italy and Spain. Nucleic acid was either cDNA or gDNA, and it came from T cells, B-cell-depleted T cells, or PBMCs.

In the original workflow: Reference gene primer amplification in the assay estimated nucleated cell counts. The table came from immunoSEQ multiplex PCR; TCRdb's copy has only in-frame clones and leaves some out. D and trimming were read from the DNA, whereas the V and J calls and clone size are those reported in that table. The data show tens of thousands of clones, approximately 88% seen once. Sequences were obtained from peripheral blood. The clonotype was recovered from a man between 65 and 85 years old with acute or convalescent COVID-19.

CDR3 in amino acids: CASSQDIAGGPGNEQFF. The DNA of the CDR3 is TGCGCCAGCAGCCAGGACATAGCGGGAGGGCCCGGCAATGAGCAGTTCTTC. V usage is TRBV4-3 and J usage is TRBJ2-1; TRBD2 aligns across 11 bases. Germline loops: CDR1 LGHNA, CDR2 YSLEER. Trimming removed 3 bases from V and 6 bases from J; junction bases left unmatched: 10. There are 17 residues in the CDR3.